The text below deals with one T cell receptor beta chain. Its antigen remains unknown. V was clipped by 2 bases and J by 3 bases, with 12 bases between them. CDR3 length: 15 amino acids. Per the germline V gene, CDR1 is SGHDT and CDR2 is YYEEEE. Stimulus-free culture yielded autoproliferating CFSE-dim and non-proliferating CFSE-high T cells, each sequenced separately. Replicate wells were pooled after six to seven days of stimulus-free culture of 5x10^7 CFSE-labeled PBMCs. Without exogenous stimuli, roughly 0.49 uM CFSE-labeled PBMCs were cultured serum-free. TCRdb's copy holds only in-frame clones and misses some; the assay was immunoSEQ multiplex PCR. The sample yields under 50,000 clones, more than 65% seen once. The data belong to a study of memory B cells and T cells in multiple sclerosis. Study outcomes and limitations: Normalization was needed because clone-set size differences affected shared clonotype counts.

The rearrangement joins TRBV5-6 to TRBJ2-1; D call uncertain. The sequenced sample was PBMCs from blood kept in culture. The receptor was derived from a human donor with multiple sclerosis. The CDR3: CASSLRVEVYNEQFF. The CDR3 DNA is TGTGCCAGCAGCTTAAGGGTGGAAGTCTACAATGAGCAGTTCTTC.